What follows are 32 T cell receptor beta chains derived from one specimen sequenced in a study of technical replicates of blood from several donors. Libraries were prepared by immunoSEQ multiplex PCR; TCRdb keeps only in-frame clonotypes and omits some of them. Seen here are 60,000 to 75,000 clones, around 97% observed once, and the top ten hold about 0.28%. The sample consisted of T cells isolated from PBMCs. Source of these receptors: a human donor in good health.

A single count supports this clone. The rearrangement links TRBV19 to TRBJ2-5; possible D gene TRBD2, 6 bases. The CDR3 is 13 residues long. CDR1 is LNHDA, CDR2 SQIVND, per germline (reference sequence). V was clipped by 5 bases and J by 4 bases, with 11 bases between them. The CDR3 region has the DNA TGTGCCAGTAGTCTAGGAGCGGGAGAGACCCAGTACTTC. It translates to CASSLGAGETQYF.

This chain joins TRBV7-2 and TRBJ2-3; 9 bases fit TRBD1. Germline CDR1 reads SGHTA; CDR2 reads FQGNSA. CDR3 size: 14 residues. With V trimmed by 4 bases and J by 5 bases, 4 bases remained unmatched. Here the CDR3 reads CASSSGQGRDTQYF. The DNA of the CDR3 is TGTGCCAGCAGCTCAGGACAGGGGAGAGATACGCAGTATTTT.

This chain joins TRBV15 and TRBJ1-5; 8 bases line up with TRBD1. The J segment lost 3 bases and the V segment lost 0 bases, leaving 13 bases of the junction unmatched. Germline lookup yields CDR1 LNHNV and CDR2 YYDKDF (reference sequence). This CDR3 is 19 amino acids long. CDR3 DNA sequence: TGTGCCACCAGCAGAGATACGGACAGGGAAAACCTTATCAATCAGCCCCAGCATTTT. It yields the protein CATSRDTDRENLINQPQHF.

This sequence joins TRBV2 and TRBJ2-3; 7 bases fit TRBD2. CDR1 is SNHLY and CDR2 is FYNNEI in the germline V gene. V was clipped by 3 bases and J by 0 bases; unmatched bases: 12. The CDR3 is made up of 18 amino acids. The CDR3 is CASSEERLAAISTDTQYF. The DNA for the CDR3 is TGTGCCAGCAGTGAGGAACGGCTAGCGGCAATAAGCACAGATACGCAGTATTTT.

The gene calls are TRBV7-9 and TRBJ2-3, with D perhaps matching TRBD2 (6 bases). The germline gives CDR1 SEHNR, CDR2 FQNEAQ (reference sequence). The ends were cut back, 5 bases at V and 6 bases at J, with 9 bases in the middle. The CDR3 contains 12 residues. The CDR3 is CASSTGSDTQYF. The CDR3, as DNA: TGTGCCAGCAGCACCGGGAGCGATACGCAGTATTTT.

The gene calls are TRBV27 and TRBJ1-2; 8 bases line up with TRBD1. Germline values: CDR1 MNHEY, CDR2 SMNVEV (reference sequence). CDR3 length equals 13 residues. After removal of 2 bases from V and 6 bases from J, the junction contained 2 bases not matched to a gene. Here the CDR3 reads CASSLSRGHGYTF. The CDR3 DNA is TGTGCCAGCAGTTTAAGCAGGGGGCATGGCTACACCTTC.

This CDR3 reads CASSVYRSSYNEQFF. The CDR3 nucleotides read TGTGCCAGCAGTGTATACCGGAGCTCCTACAATGAGCAGTTCTTC. The chain links TRBV2 to TRBJ2-1; D is ambiguous. This CDR3 spans 15 amino acids. V lost 4 bases to trimming and J lost 0 bases, with 10 bases between them. The V gene's germline CDR1 is SNHLY and CDR2 FYNNEI. Full variable domain (remainder filled in from reference TRBV2 and TRBJ2-1): EPEVTQTPSHQVTQMGQEVILRCVPISNHLYFYWYRQILGQKVEFLVSFYNNEISEKSEIFDDQFSVERPDGSNFTLKIRSTKLEDSAMYFCASSVYRSSYNEQFFGPGTRLTVL.

V is TRBV11-3 and J is TRBJ2-2; 7 bases fit TRBD2. V shed 2 bases and J 6 bases; nucleotides not matched to a gene: 9. Germline assignment: CDR1 SGHNT and CDR2 YENEEA. The CDR3 is 16 residues long. The CDR3 protein is CASSLFLLAGAGELFF. The CDR3 coding sequence is TGTGCCAGCAGCTTATTCCTATTGGCGGGAGCCGGGGAGCTGTTTTTT. Using reference TRBV11-3 and TRBJ2-2 for the parts outside the CDR3, the full variable domain is EAGVVQSPRYKIIEKKQPVAFWCNPISGHNTLYWYLQNLGQGPELLIRYENEEAVDDSQLPKDRFSAERLKGVDSTLKIQPAELGDSAVYLCASSLFLLAGAGELFFGEGSRLTVL.

J is TRBJ1-1 and V is TRBV5-1; a possible D gene is TRBD1 (6 bases). The germline V gene encodes CDR1 SGHRS and CDR2 YFSETQ. V lost 6 bases and J lost 1, with 13 bases in between. The CDR3 sequence is 14 residues long. The CDR3 is CASKTGTANTEAFF. In nucleotides, the CDR3 is TGCGCCAGCAAGACAGGAACAGCGAACACTGAAGCTTTCTTT.

This chain links TRBV28 with TRBJ1-1, with TRBD1 matching over 7 bases. The CDR3 runs 13 residues. Germline V gene lookup returns CDR1 MDHEN and CDR2 SYDVKM. V was clipped by 7 bases and J by 9 bases; unmatched bases: 11. The CDR3 reads CASILPGQPKAFF. The CDR3 DNA sequence: TGTGCCAGCATCCTACCGGGACAGCCAAAAGCTTTCTTT. Together with reference TRBV28 and TRBJ1-1, the CDR3 gives the full variable domain: DVKVTQSSRYLVKRTGEKVFLECVQDMDHENMFWYRQDPGLGLRLIYFSYDVKMKEKGDIPEGYSVSREKKERFSLILESASTNQTSMYLCASILPGQPKAFFGQGTRLTVV.

This clone was detected once. At the DNA level, this CDR3 is encoded by other sequences in the same sample as well. The chain has TRBV9 and TRBJ2-7; TRBD1 matches at 8 bases. The CDR3 spans 13 residues. Trimming removed 3 bases from V and 3 bases from J; junction bases left unmatched: 2. CDR1 is SGDLS and CDR2 is YYNGEE in the germline V gene. In DNA, the CDR3 is TGTGCCAGCAGCGGGGGGACAGGCTACGAGCAGTACTTC. This translates into CASSGGTGYEQYF.

The CDR3 DNA is TGTGCCAGCAGTTACGGGCCTAGCGGGAGGGTTTGGCAGTTCTTC. Its protein is CASSYGPSGRVWQFF. V is TRBV6-5 and J is TRBJ2-1; TRBD2 matches at 12 bases. V dropped 2 bases and J dropped 12; count of bases not matched to a gene: 8. Germline V gene data show CDR1 as MNHEY and CDR2 as SVGAGI. This CDR3 contains 15 residues.

This rearrangement joins TRBV7-3 to TRBJ2-1; 9 bases align to TRBD1. From germline, CDR1 is SGHTA and CDR2 FQGTGA. The CDR3 runs to 17 residues. After removal of 5 bases from V and 2 bases from J, the junction contained 10 bases not matched to a gene. CDR3 nucleotides: TGTGCCAGCAGCCACAAGCCCGGACAGGGGACCTACAATGAGCAGTTCTTC. Protein product: CASSHKPGQGTYNEQFF.

The V call is TRBV9, the J call TRBJ2-3, with D perhaps matching TRBD2 (6 bases). Germline-derived CDR1 and CDR2 are SGDLS and YYNGEE. Trimming shortened V by 4 bases and J by 4 bases, and 16 bases separated the two germline ends. This CDR3 has 15 residues. CDR3 region: CASSSYRDSADTQYF. CDR3 DNA sequence: TGTGCCAGCAGCTCCTACCGGGACTCAGCAGATACGCAGTATTTT.

The V and J genes are TRBV28 and TRBJ1-2, with TRBD1 matching over 8 bases. The length of the CDR3 is 15 residues. Germline V CDR1 and CDR2: MDHEN, SYDVKM. V was pared by 2 bases and J by 6 bases, with 8 bases of the junction left unmatched. This CDR3 is CASSLGGGQVNGYTF. For the CDR3, the DNA is TGTGCCAGCAGTTTAGGGGGGGGACAGGTGAATGGCTACACCTTC.

The J gene is TRBJ2-5, the V gene TRBV11-3, with 9 bases aligning to TRBD1. This CDR3 contains 16 residues. Germline V lookup: CDR1 SGHNT, CDR2 YENEEA. J gave up 4 bases and V 2 bases, and 8 bases lay outside the gene matches. The DNA of the CDR3 is TGTGCCAGCAGCTTAAGGGACAGGGTTTACGGAGAGACCCAGTACTTC. It translates to CASSLRDRVYGETQYF. The full variable domain, its missing parts supplied by reference TRBV11-3 and TRBJ2-5, is EAGVVQSPRYKIIEKKQPVAFWCNPISGHNTLYWYLQNLGQGPELLIRYENEEAVDDSQLPKDRFSAERLKGVDSTLKIQPAELGDSAVYLCASSLRDRVYGETQYFGPGTRLLVL.

The rearrangement links TRBV6-5 to TRBJ1-2; D may be TRBD1 (5 bases). CDR1 MNHEY and CDR2 SVGAGI come from the germline V gene. The CDR3 is 13 amino acids. Trimming pared 0 bases from V and 8 bases from J, leaving 10 bases between. The CDR3 region is CASSYSNRGGYTF. The CDR3 nucleotides read TGTGCCAGCAGTTACTCGAATAGGGGAGGCTACACCTTC.

The V gene is TRBV27, the J gene TRBJ2-7; D is unresolved. V lost 3 bases and J 6 bases, leaving 9 bases between the germline ends. This CDR3 has 12 residues. Germline V lookup: CDR1 MNHEY, CDR2 SMNVEV (reference sequence). CDR3 amino acids: CASSLGSREQYF. CDR3 coding DNA: TGTGCCAGCAGTTTGGGCAGCCGCGAGCAGTACTTC.

V usage is TRBV30 and J usage is TRBJ1-1, with D tentatively TRBD1 (5 bases). The V gene's germline CDR1 is GTSNPN and CDR2 SVGIG (reference sequence). V lost 0 bases and J lost 1, with 6 bases in between. The CDR3 length is 13 residues. The DNA of the CDR3 is TGTGCCTGGAGTGTACAGGCGAACACTGAAGCTTTCTTT. Protein: CAWSVQANTEAFF.

This chain connects TRBV4-3 to TRBJ1-3; D ambiguous. Trimming pared 5 bases from V and 1 base from J, leaving 12 bases between. The germline V gene encodes CDR1 LGHNA and CDR2 YSLEER. The CDR3 runs 15 residues. The CDR3 bases are TGCGCCAGCAGCTCCCGGGTTGGTTCTGGAAACACCATATATTTT. Protein: CASSSRVGSGNTIYF.

J is TRBJ2-5 and V is TRBV7-9; unclear D gene. Trimming stripped 7 bases from V and 7 bases from J, with 16 bases between. The CDR3 sequence is 13 residues long. Germline CDR1 reads SEHNR; CDR2 reads FQNEAQ (reference sequence). This chain's CDR3 is CASTPAESVTQYF. The CDR3 region has the DNA TGTGCCAGCACCCCCGCCGAAAGCGTGACCCAGTACTTC.

The chain recombines TRBV28 with TRBJ2-7, with TRBD2 matching over 8 bases. The germline gives CDR1 MDHEN, CDR2 SYDVKM. The CDR3 is 18 amino acids. Trimming cost V 5 bases and J 0 bases; bases outside gene matches: 15. CDR3 residues: CASSPPPKVAGFSYEQYF. In DNA form, the CDR3 reads TGTGCCAGCAGTCCCCCACCCAAGGTAGCGGGATTCTCCTACGAGCAGTACTTC.

The chain combines TRBV7-2 with TRBJ1-1, with D possibly being TRBD1 (6 bases). The CDR3 is 15 amino acids. The V end lost 5 bases, the J end lost 1 base, and 14 bases lay between the germline ends. Germline assignment: CDR1 SGHTA and CDR2 FQGNSA. CDR3 protein: CASSTSGGGNTEAFF. As DNA, the CDR3 is TGTGCCAGCAGCACTAGCGGAGGGGGGAACACTGAAGCTTTCTTT.

The chain couples TRBV29-1 to TRBJ2-5; 8 nucleotides agree with TRBD1. The assigned J gene may be wrong: the sequence end matches TRBJ2-7 better. The CDR3 is 15 amino acids. Germline lookup yields CDR1 SQVTM and CDR2 ANQGSEA. The CDR3 protein is CSVDLAGTGAYEQYF. The CDR3, as DNA: TGCAGCGTTGATCTAGCCGGGACAGGTGCTTACGAGCAGTACTTC.

The chain has TRBV10-3 and TRBJ2-1; D gene uncertain. Germline V gene sequence: CDR1 ENHRY, CDR2 SYGVKD. The CDR3 has 12 residues. Trimming cost V 6 bases and J 7 bases, with 10 bases left between them. The CDR3 coding sequence is TGTGCCATCAGCCAGACTGATAATGAGCAGTTCTTC. This encodes CAISQTDNEQFF.

This chain links TRBV6-5 with TRBJ2-3, with TRBD1 as a possible D gene (5 bases). V was cut by 7 bases and J by 0 bases, with 14 bases left in between. The CDR3 spans 15 residues. Germline CDR1 is MNHEY and CDR2 is SVGAGI. This CDR3 reads CASTTGFFSTDTQYF. The CDR3 nucleotides are TGTGCCAGCACCACAGGCTTTTTTAGCACAGATACGCAGTATTTT.

The J gene is TRBJ2-3, the V gene TRBV19, with D hard to call. CDR3 length: 12 amino acids. With 3 bases removed from V and 4 bases from J, the gap between germline ends came to 5 bases. CDR1 and CDR2 (germline): LNHDA, SQIVND (reference sequence). CDR3 DNA: TGTGCCAGTAGTATTACATCAGATACGCAGTATTTT. Translated: CASSITSDTQYF.

The chain recombines TRBV28 with TRBJ1-2; D is possibly TRBD1 (5 bases). CDR1 and CDR2 (germline): MDHEN, SYDVKM. This CDR3 is 13 amino acids long. V was cut by 11 bases and J by 4 bases, with 17 bases left in between. CDR3 in amino acids: CAGGAGPFYGYTF. The CDR3 DNA is TGTGCCGGCGGGGCAGGGCCTTTCTATGGCTACACCTTC.

V is TRBV25-1 and J is TRBJ2-7; 7 bases align to TRBD1. Per germline, CDR1 MGHDK and CDR2 SYGVNS. With V trimmed by 3 bases and J by 3 bases, 5 bases remained unmatched. The CDR3 spans 14 residues. In nucleotides, the CDR3 is TGTGCCAGCAGTGACTGGGACAGCAACTACGAGCAGTACTTC. Translated: CASSDWDSNYEQYF.

This sequence joins TRBV9 and TRBJ2-3; 11 bases are shared with TRBD2. CDR3 length equals 16 residues. CDR1 SGDLS and CDR2 YYNGEE come from the germline V gene. With 4 bases clipped from V and 3 bases from J, the junction kept 7 bases outside the gene matches. CDR3 nucleotide sequence: TGTGCCAGCAGCCATCCTACTAGCGGGAGAACAGATACGCAGTATTTT. Its translation is CASSHPTSGRTDTQYF.

The chain uses TRBV28 and TRBJ1-5, with D maybe TRBD1 (5 bases). With 6 bases removed from V and 4 bases from J, the gap between germline ends came to 13 bases. From germline, CDR1 is MDHEN and CDR2 SYDVKM. The CDR3 loop spans 14 amino acids. CDR3 in amino acids: CASRTQGINQPQHF. CDR3 DNA: TGTGCCAGCAGAACGCAGGGAATAAATCAGCCCCAGCATTTT.

The chain carries TRBV4-2 and TRBJ2-7; 8 bases match TRBD2. J gave up 6 bases and V 0 bases, and 7 bases lay outside the gene matches. The V gene's germline CDR1 is LGHNA and CDR2 YNFKEQ. The CDR3 has 15 amino acids. CDR3 nucleotide sequence: TGTGCCAGCAGCCAAGAAGGGACTAGACAAAGCGAGCAGTACTTC. Its translation is CASSQEGTRQSEQYF.